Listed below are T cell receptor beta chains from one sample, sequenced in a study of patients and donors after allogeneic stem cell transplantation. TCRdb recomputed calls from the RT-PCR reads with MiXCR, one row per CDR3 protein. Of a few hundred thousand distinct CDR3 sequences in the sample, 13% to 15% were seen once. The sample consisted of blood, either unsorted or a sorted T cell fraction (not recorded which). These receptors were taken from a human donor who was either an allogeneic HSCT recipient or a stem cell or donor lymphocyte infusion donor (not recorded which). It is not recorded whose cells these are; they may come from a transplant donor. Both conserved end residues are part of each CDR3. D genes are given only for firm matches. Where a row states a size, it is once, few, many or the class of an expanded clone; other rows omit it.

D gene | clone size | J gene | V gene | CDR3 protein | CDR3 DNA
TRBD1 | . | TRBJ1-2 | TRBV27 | CASSLRQGRGYGYTF | TGTGCCAGCAGTTTAAGACAGGGACGAGGCTATGGCTACACCTTC
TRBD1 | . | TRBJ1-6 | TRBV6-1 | CASRGETGTGIVALHF | TGTGCCAGCAGGGGAGAAACCGGGACAGGCATCGTGGCCCTCCACTTT
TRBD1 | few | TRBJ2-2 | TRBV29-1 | CSVVGTGGRHGELFF | TGCAGCGTTGTAGGGACAGGGGGCAGGCACGGGGAGCTGTTTTTT
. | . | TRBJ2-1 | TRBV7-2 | CASSPNRGRGEQFF | TGTGCCAGCAGCCCCAATCGGGGCAGGGGTGAGCAGTTCTTC
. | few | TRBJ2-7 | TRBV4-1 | CASSLDPPGLSSYEQYF | TGCGCCAGCAGCCTTGACCCGCCGGGACTCAGCTCCTACGAGCAGTACTTC
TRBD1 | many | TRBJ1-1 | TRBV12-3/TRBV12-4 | CASRTHAGGNTEAFF | TGTGCCAGCAGGACCCACGCAGGGGGCAACACTGAAGCTTTCTTT
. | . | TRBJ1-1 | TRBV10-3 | CAISYTNTEAFF | TGTGCCATCAGTTACACGAACACTGAAGCTTTCTTT
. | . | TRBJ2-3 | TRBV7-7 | CASSLSEAWTDTQYF | TGTGCTAGCAGCTTGTCGGAGGCCTGGACAGATACGCAGTATTTT
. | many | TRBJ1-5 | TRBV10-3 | CAIRGLLRDNQPQHF | TGTGCCATCAGGGGCCTGCTTAGAGACAATCAGCCCCAGCATTTT
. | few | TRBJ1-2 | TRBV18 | CASSPPGGLPRGYTF | TGTGCCAGCTCACCACCGGGAGGCCTGCCCCGTGGCTACACCTTC
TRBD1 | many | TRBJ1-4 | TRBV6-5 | CASSYSDRGNEKLFF | TGTGCCAGCAGTTACTCCGACAGGGGTAATGAAAAACTGTTTTTT
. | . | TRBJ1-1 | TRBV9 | CASSVGVQSGLEAFF | TGTGCCAGCAGCGTAGGGGTACAGTCGGGATTAGAAGCTTTCTTT
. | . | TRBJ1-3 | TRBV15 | CATSRGTGRTGNTIYF | TGTGCCACCAGCAGAGGAACAGGGAGAACGGGAAACACCATATATTTT
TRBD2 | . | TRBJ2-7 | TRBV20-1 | CSARTSGGAWYEQYF | TGCAGTGCACGGACTAGCGGGGGCGCGTGGTACGAGCAGTACTTC
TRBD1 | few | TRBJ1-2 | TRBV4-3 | CASSQDHRQGVYGYTF | TGCGCCAGCAGCCAAGATCATCGACAGGGTGTCTATGGCTACACCTTC